This T cell receptor (beta chain) is from a study of CD8+CD57+ T cells in acquired aplastic anemia. Overall study: The study obtained an average of roughly 3 ug of DNA from sorted CD4+ and CD8+ cells. In CD4+ cells, healthy donors produced an average of approximately 10 million reads. The study, taken as a whole, reports: In common between the patients and the controls were around 29 CD8+ CDR3 sequences. A significant difference in CD8+ Simpson's diversity between patients and controls was not found.

This clonotype was observed at least ten times. The antigen remains unidentified. J was trimmed by 5 bases and V by 2 bases; bases with no gene match: 5. CDR1 is SNHLY and CDR2 is FYNNEI in the germline V gene. This CDR3 spans 15 amino acids. Genomic DNA served as template for TCR beta VDJ and CDR3 profiling. TCRdb passed the reads through MiXCR, listing each CDR3 protein once. The sample lists roughly 420,000 distinct CDR3 sequences, 60% to 80% occurring once. The TCR sequence derives from a human donor in good health, serving as a control. The chain is built from TRBV2 and TRBJ2-7; 11 nucleotides agree with TRBD1. The sample taken for sequencing was sorted CD4+, CD8+, or CD8+CD57+ T cells (not recorded which) from PBMCs. CDR3 coding DNA: TGTGCCAGCAGTGAAATCAGGACAGGGGGCAACGAGCAGTACTTC. This gives the protein CASSEIRTGGNEQYF.